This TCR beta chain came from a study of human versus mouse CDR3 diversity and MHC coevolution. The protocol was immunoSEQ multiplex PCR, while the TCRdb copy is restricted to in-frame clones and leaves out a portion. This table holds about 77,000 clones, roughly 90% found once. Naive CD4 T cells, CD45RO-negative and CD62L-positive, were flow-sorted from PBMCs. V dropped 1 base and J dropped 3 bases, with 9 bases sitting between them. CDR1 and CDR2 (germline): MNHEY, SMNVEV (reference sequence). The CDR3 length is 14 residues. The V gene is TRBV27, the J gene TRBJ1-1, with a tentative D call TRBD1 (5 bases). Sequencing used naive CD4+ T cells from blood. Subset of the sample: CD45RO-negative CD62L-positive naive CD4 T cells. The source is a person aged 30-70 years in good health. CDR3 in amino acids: CASSLWGGDTEAFF. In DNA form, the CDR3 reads TGTGCCAGCAGTTTATGGGGGGGGGACACTGAAGCTTTCTTT.